Listed below are T cell receptor beta chains from one sample, sequenced in a study of blood T cell repertoires in COVID-19. Data came from immunoSEQ multiplex PCR; TCRdb stores just in-frame clones and leaves some out. The sample shows around 300,000 clones, roughly nine tenths of them seen only once. Sequenced: PBMCs or T cells enriched from blood (not recorded which). All receptors derive from a woman between 18 and 30 years old who had recovered from COVID-19. CDR3s include the opening cysteine and the closing phenylalanine or tryptophan. Each record gives: V gene, D gene, clone size, J gene, CDR3 DNA, CDR3 protein. The D gene is left open where the match is weak. The size entry is marked missing in some rows and otherwise reads once, few, many or a size class.

v_gene: TRBV10-1; d_gene: .; abundance: once; j_gene: TRBJ1-3; CDR3nt: TGCGCCAGCAGCGCCGGGACAAATAAAAACACCATATATTTT; CDR3aa: CASSAGTNKNTIYF
v_gene: TRBV7-9; d_gene: TRBD2; abundance: .; j_gene: TRBJ2-3; CDR3nt: TGTGCCAGCAGCTTAGAGACTAGCGGGGGTGATACGCAGTATTTT; CDR3aa: CASSLETSGGDTQYF
v_gene: TRBV18; d_gene: .; abundance: .; j_gene: TRBJ1-2; CDR3nt: TGTGCCAGCTCACCTCTGACAGCTGATGGCTACACCTTC; CDR3aa: CASSPLTADGYTF
v_gene: TRBV27; d_gene: .; abundance: .; j_gene: TRBJ2-1; CDR3nt: TGTGCCAGCCGCCGCGGAGGAAATGAGCAGTTCTTC; CDR3aa: CASRRGGNEQFF
v_gene: TRBV27; d_gene: TRBD2; abundance: .; j_gene: TRBJ2-7; CDR3nt: TGTGCCACCAAAGGGATGGCGGGGGTCGGGTCCTACGAGCAGTACTTC; CDR3aa: CATKGMAGVGSYEQYF
v_gene: TRBV20-1; d_gene: .; abundance: few; j_gene: TRBJ1-2; CDR3nt: TGCAGTGCTGACTTAGACTATGGCTACACCTTC; CDR3aa: CSADLDYGYTF
v_gene: TRBV7-2; d_gene: TRBD2; abundance: few; j_gene: TRBJ2-7; CDR3nt: TGTGCCAGCAGTCACCGAGCGGGACTCCCCACCTACGAGCAGTACTTC; CDR3aa: CASSHRAGLPTYEQYF
v_gene: TRBV7-2; d_gene: .; abundance: .; j_gene: TRBJ1-5; CDR3nt: TGTGCCAGCAGCCGTGAGGCGGGCGGGTTTAATCAGCCCCAGCATTTT; CDR3aa: CASSREAGGFNQPQHF
v_gene: TRBV28; d_gene: .; abundance: many; j_gene: TRBJ1-2; CDR3nt: TGTGCCAGCAGTTCTATTCCGGGACTCAGAGGACCTGGCTACACCTTC; CDR3aa: CASSSIPGLRGPGYTF
v_gene: TRBV2; d_gene: TRBD2; abundance: .; j_gene: TRBJ2-7; CDR3nt: TGTGCCAGCAGAAACCTCGGGGGGGAGCAGTACTTC; CDR3aa: CASRNLGGEQYF
v_gene: TRBV6-1; d_gene: .; abundance: .; j_gene: TRBJ1-1; CDR3nt: TGTGCCAGCAGTGAAGACGGGTGGAACACTGAAGCTTTCTTT; CDR3aa: CASSEDGWNTEAFF
v_gene: TRBV6-1; d_gene: .; abundance: .; j_gene: TRBJ2-1; CDR3nt: TGTGCCAGCAGTGAACCCGGCAATGAGCAGTTCTTC; CDR3aa: CASSEPGNEQFF
v_gene: TRBV23-1; d_gene: .; abundance: once; j_gene: TRBJ1-1; CDR3nt: TGCGCCAGTCAGGGTATTAACGTCAACACTGAAGCTTTCTTT; CDR3aa: CASQGINVNTEAFF
v_gene: TRBV25-1; d_gene: TRBD1; abundance: .; j_gene: TRBJ1-1; CDR3nt: TGTGCCAGCACGTGGGCCCGGGACAGGGCTCCGAACACTGAAGCTTTCTTT; CDR3aa: CASTWARDRAPNTEAFF
v_gene: TRBV5-4; d_gene: .; abundance: .; j_gene: TRBJ2-1; CDR3nt: TGTGCCAGCAGCCTTCCTGGGGGCGGGGGAACCTACAATGAGCAGTTCTTC; CDR3aa: CASSLPGGGGTYNEQFF
v_gene: TRBV25-1; d_gene: .; abundance: .; j_gene: TRBJ1-6; CDR3nt: TGTGCCAGCACCGGGGGATGGGGCTCACCCCTCCACTTT; CDR3aa: CASTGGWGSPLHF
v_gene: TRBV2; d_gene: .; abundance: .; j_gene: TRBJ2-7; CDR3nt: TGTGCCAGCAGTGCGCAGGCCTACGAGCAGTACTTC; CDR3aa: CASSAQAYEQYF